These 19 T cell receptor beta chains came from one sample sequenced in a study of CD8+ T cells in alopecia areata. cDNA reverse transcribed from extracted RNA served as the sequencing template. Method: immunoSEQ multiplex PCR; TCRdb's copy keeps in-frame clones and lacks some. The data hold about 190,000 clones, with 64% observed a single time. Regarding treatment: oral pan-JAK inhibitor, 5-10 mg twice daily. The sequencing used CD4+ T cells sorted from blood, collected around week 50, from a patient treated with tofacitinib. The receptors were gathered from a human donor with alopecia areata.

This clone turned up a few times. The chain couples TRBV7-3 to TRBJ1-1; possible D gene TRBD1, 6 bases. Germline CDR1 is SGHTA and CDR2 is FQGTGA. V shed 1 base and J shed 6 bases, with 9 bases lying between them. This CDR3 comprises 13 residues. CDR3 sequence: CASSLSQGPEAFF. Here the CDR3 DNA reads TGTGCCAGCAGCTTAAGTCAGGGGCCTGAAGCTTTCTTT.

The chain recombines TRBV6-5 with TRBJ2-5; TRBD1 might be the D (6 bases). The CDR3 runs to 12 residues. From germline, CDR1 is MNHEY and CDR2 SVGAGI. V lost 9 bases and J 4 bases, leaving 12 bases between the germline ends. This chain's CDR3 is CASRQGRETQYF. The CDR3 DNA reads TGTGCCAGTCGTCAGGGGAGAGAGACCCAGTACTTC.

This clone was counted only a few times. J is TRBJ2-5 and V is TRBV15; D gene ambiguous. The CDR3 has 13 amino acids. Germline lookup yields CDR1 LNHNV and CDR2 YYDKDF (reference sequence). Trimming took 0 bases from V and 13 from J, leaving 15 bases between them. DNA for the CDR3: TGTGCCACCAGCAGAGATCTCGTAGATACGCGGTACTTC. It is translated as CATSRDLVDTRYF.

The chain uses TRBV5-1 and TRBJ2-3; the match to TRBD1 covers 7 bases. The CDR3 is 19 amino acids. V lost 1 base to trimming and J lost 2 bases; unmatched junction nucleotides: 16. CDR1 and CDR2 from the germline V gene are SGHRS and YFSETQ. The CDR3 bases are TGCGCCAGCAGCTTGTTGAATCGAGAGGGACAGATCTTCACAGATACGCAGTATTTT. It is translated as CASSLLNREGQIFTDTQYF.

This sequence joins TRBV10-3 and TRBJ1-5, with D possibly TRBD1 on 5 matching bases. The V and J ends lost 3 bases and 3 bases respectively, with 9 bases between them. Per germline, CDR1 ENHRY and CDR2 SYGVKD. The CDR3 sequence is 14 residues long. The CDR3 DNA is TGTGCCATCAGTGACACAGGTTTCAATCAGCCCCAGCATTTT. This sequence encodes CAISDTGFNQPQHF.

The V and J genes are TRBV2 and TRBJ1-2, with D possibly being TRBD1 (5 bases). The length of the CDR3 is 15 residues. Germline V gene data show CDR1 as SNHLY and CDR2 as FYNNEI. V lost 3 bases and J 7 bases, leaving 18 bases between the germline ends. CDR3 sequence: CASSDGGTGRGGYTF. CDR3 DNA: TGTGCCAGCAGTGACGGGGGGACGGGACGAGGTGGCTACACCTTC.

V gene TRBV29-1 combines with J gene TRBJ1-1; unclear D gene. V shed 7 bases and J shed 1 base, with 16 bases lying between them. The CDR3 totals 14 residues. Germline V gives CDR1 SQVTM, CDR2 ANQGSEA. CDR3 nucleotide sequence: TGCAGCGCCCGGATCTTGCGGGAGAACACTGAAGCTTTCTTT. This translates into CSARILRENTEAFF.

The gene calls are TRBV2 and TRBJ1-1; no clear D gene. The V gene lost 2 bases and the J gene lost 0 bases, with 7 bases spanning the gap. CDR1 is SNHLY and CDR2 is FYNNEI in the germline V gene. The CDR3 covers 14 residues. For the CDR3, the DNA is TGTGCCAGCAGTGAAAGGGAAGTGAACACTGAAGCTTTCTTT. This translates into CASSEREVNTEAFF.

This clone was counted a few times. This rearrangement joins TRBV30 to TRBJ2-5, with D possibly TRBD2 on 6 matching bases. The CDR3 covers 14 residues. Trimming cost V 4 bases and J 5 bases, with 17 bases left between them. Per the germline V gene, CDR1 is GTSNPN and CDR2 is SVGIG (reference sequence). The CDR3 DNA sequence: TGTGCCTGGACCAAGGGACTCACGAGGGAGACCCAGTACTTC. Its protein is CAWTKGLTRETQYF.

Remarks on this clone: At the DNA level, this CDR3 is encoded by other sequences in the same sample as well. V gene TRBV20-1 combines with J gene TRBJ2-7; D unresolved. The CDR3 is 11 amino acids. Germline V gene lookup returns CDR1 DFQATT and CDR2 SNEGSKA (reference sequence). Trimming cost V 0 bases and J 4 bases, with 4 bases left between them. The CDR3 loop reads CSARDGYEQYF. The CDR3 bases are TGCAGTGCTAGAGACGGGTACGAGCAGTACTTC.

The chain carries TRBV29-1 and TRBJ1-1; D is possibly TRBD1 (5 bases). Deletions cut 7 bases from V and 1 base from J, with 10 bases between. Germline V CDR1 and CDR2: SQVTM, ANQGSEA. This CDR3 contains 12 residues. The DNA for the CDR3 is TGCAGCGGAGGGACCCCGAACACTGAAGCTTTCTTT. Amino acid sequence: CSGGTPNTEAFF.

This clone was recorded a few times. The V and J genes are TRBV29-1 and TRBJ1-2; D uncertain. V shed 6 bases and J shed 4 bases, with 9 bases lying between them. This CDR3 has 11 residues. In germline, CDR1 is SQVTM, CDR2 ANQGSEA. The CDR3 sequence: CSVGGFYGYTF. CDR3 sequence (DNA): TGCAGCGTCGGAGGATTCTATGGCTACACCTTC. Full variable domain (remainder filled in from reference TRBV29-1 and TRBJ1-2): SAVISQKPSRDICQRGTSLTIQCQVDSQVTMMFWYRQQPGQSLTLIATANQGSEATYESGFVIDKFPISRPNLTFSTLTVSNMSPEDSSIYLCSVGGFYGYTFGSGTRLTVV.

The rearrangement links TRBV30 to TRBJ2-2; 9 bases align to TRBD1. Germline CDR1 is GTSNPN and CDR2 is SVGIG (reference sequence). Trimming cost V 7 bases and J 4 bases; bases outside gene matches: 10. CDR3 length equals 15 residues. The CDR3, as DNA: TGTGCCTCAAGTCGGGGACAGGGAGCCACCGGGGAGCTGTTTTTT. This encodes CASSRGQGATGELFF.

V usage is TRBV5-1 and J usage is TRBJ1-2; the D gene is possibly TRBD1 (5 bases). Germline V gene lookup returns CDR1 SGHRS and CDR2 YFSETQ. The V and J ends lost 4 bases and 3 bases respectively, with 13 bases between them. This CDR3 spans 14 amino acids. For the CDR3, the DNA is TGCGCCAGCAGCCCGCGGGACCCCCACTATGGCTACACCTTC. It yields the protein CASSPRDPHYGYTF.

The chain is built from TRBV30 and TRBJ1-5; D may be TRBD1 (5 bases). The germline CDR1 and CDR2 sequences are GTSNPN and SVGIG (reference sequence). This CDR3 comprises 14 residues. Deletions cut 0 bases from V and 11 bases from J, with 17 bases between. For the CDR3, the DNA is TGTGCCTGGAGTGTACGGGCCCGCGGGGCGACCCAGCATTTT. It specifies CAWSVRARGATQHF.

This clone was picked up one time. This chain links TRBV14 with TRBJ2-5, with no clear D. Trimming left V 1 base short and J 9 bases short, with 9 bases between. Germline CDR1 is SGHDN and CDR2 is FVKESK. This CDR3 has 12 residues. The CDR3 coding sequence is TGTGCCAGCAGCCAAGCCGTTCTAGCCCAGTACTTC. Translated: CASSQAVLAQYF.

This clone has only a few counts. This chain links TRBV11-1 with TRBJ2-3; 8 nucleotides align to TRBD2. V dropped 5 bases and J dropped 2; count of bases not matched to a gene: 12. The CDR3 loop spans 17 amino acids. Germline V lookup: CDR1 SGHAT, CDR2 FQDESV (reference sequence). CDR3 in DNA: TGTGCCAGCAGCCCCCTGCGGACTAGCAGATCCACAGATACGCAGTATTTT. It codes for CASSPLRTSRSTDTQYF. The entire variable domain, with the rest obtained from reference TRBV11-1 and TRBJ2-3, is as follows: EAEVAQSPRYKITEKSQAVAFWCDPISGHATLYWYRQILGQGPELLVQFQDESVVDDSQLPKDRFSAERLKGVDSTLKIQPAELGDSAMYLCASSPLRTSRSTDTQYFGPGTRLTVL.

DNA of the CDR3: TGCGCCAGCAGCTGGGACGGCCGTTCGAACACTGAAGCTTTCTTT. Residues: CASSWDGRSNTEAFF. The gene calls are TRBV5-1 and TRBJ1-1, with D perhaps matching TRBD1 (5 bases). V shed 3 bases and J shed 1 base, with 13 bases lying between them. The CDR3 length is 15 residues. Germline V CDR1 and CDR2: SGHRS, YFSETQ.

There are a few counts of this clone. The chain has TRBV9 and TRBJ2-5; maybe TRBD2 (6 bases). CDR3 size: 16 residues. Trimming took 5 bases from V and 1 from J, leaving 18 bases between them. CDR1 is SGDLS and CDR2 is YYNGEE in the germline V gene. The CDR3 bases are TGTGCCAGCAGTCGAGTAGGTGGGGGAGGCCAAGAGACCCAGTACTTC. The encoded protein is CASSRVGGGGQETQYF. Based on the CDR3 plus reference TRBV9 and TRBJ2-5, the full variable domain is DSGVTQTPKHLITATGQRVTLRCSPRSGDLSVYWYQQSLDQGLQFLIQYYNGEERAKGNILERFSAQQFPDLHSELNLSSLELGDSALYFCASSRVGGGGQETQYFGPGTRLLVL.